This TCR beta chain was retrieved from a study of blood T cells in healthy people across ages. Trimming removed 7 bases at V and 0 bases at J, with 18 bases between. The CDR3 runs 15 residues. Germline V gives CDR1 SQVTM, CDR2 ANQGSEA. The second PCR ran roughly 7 to 11 cycles with a sample-barcoded 5' primer and J-beta primers. From the 5' RACE reads, TCRdb called clonotypes with MiXCR, one entry per CDR3 protein. The sample comprises approximately 960,000 distinct CDR3 sequences, roughly 29% of which are singletons, and about 10% rests with the top ten. Another study also made use of these data, one on T cells of mothers and their children.

This TCR derives from a woman between 40 and 50 years old in good health. The chain carries TRBV29-1 and TRBJ1-1; no clear D. Sequenced sample: blood. The CDR3, as DNA: TGCAGCGCTATTATAAGGGTCGCTATGAACACTGAAGCTTTCTTT. Protein sequence: CSAIIRVAMNTEAFF.